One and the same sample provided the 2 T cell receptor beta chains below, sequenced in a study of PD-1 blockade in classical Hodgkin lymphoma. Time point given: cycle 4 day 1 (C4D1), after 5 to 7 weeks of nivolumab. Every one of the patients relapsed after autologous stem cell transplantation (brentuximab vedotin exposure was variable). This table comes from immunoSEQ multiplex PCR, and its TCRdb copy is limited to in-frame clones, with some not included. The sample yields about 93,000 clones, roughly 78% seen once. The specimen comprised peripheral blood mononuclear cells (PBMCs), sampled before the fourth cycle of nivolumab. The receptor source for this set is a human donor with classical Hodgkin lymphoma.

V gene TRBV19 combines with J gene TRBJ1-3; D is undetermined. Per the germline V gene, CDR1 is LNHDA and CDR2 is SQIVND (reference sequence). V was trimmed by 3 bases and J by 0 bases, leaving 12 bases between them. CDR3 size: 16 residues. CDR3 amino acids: CASSISGPDSGNTIYF. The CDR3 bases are TGTGCCAGTAGTATCTCGGGCCCGGACTCTGGAAACACCATATATTTT. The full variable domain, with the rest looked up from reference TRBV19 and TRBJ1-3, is DGGITQSPKYLFRKEGQNVTLSCEQNLNHDAMYWYRQDPGQGLRLIYYSQIVNDFQKGDIAEGYSVSREKKESFPLTVTSAQKNPTAFYLCASSISGPDSGNTIYFGEGSWLTVV.

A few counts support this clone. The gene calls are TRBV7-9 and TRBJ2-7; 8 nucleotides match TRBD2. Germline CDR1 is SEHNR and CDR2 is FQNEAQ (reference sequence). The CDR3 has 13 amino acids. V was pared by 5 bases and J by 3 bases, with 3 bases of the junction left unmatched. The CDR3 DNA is TGTGCCAGCAGCCCGGGGACTAGCTACGAGCAGTACTTC. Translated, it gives CASSPGTSYEQYF.